This T cell receptor beta chain was recorded in a study of OX40 agonist ivuxolimab in advanced cancers. Overall study findings and caveats: CD4+ T cells averaged fewer expanded clones than CD8+ T cells. Low normalized T-cell clonal expansion was also seen in some nonresponders. Patients who responded partially at 0.1-3.0 mg/kg showed clonal expansion ranking among the lowest.

As to this clone: Its specificity is not known. A junction end diverges from the germline sequence, so it may reflect a read error.

Individuals having autoimmune disease history or systemic immunosuppression were not enrolled. Assay: immunoSEQ multiplex PCR; the TCRdb copy retains only in-frame clones and omits some. The sample lists roughly 60,000 clones; about 89% were seen once. The CDR3 has 13 amino acids. Germline V gene data show CDR1 as SSHAT and CDR2 as FNYEAQ (reference sequence). The V and J genes are TRBV7-7 and TRBJ2-7; D assignment may be TRBD1 or TRBD2 (5 bases each). This material consisted of CD4+ or CD8+ T cells sorted from blood, taken in a trial of the OX40 agonist ivuxolimab. The sequence was collected from an adult with an advanced solid tumor such as melanoma, head and neck, liver or kidney cancer. The CDR3 here is CASSSGAGYEQYF. In nucleotides, the CDR3 is TGTGCTAGCAGCTCCGGGGCCGGCTACGAGCAGTACTTC.